This TCR beta chain came from a study of CD8+ T cells in alopecia areata. Once RNA had been extracted, it was reverse transcribed into cDNA to act as the sequencing template. Only in-frame clones appear in the TCRdb table, and some are missing; sequencing was by immunoSEQ multiplex PCR. The sample has about 170,000 clones; roughly 70% are singletons. V was trimmed by 6 bases and J by 1 base, leaving 10 bases between them. This CDR3 contains 14 residues. Germline lookup yields CDR1 MNHEY and CDR2 SVGAGI. V and J are TRBV6-5 and TRBJ1-3; D gene ambiguous. Material: CD8+ T cells sorted from blood, obtained at week 0. The origin of this receptor is a human donor with alopecia areata. This CDR3 is CASSQVGSGNTIYF. DNA for the CDR3: TGTGCCAGCAGCCAGGTTGGGTCTGGAAACACCATATATTTT.